Each of the 20 T cell receptor beta chains below was sequenced from the same sample in a study of CD8 T cells in Susac syndrome (dated by TCRdb to 2018 to 2020). Libraries were built with the immunoSEQ multiplex PCR assay. RNA was extracted with the RNeasy kit and roughly 0.45 to 1 ug was reverse transcribed using random hexamers. The public reads were reprocessed in TCRdb via fastp at Q25 and MiXCR, keeping in-frame beta chains. CDR3 protein sequences are deduplicated, and each keeps its most common genes and DNA. A total of 150,000 to 200,000 distinct CDR3 sequences appear in this sample, just over 90% of them only once. In total, the top ten clones hold around 0.13% of the sample. The sample comprised CD4+ T cells from PBMCs. Receptors originate from a human donor in good health.

The chain has TRBV24-1 and TRBJ2-2; 10 bases are shared with TRBD1. Germline V CDR1 and CDR2: KGHDR, SFDVKD. The length of the CDR3 is 14 residues. After removal of 7 bases from V and 8 bases from J, the junction contained 6 bases not matched to a gene. This CDR3 reads CATSGTGAGGELFF. CDR3 DNA: TGTGCCACCAGCGGGACAGGGGCGGGAGGGGAGCTGTTTTTT.

V is TRBV2 and J is TRBJ1-2, with 7 bases lining up with TRBD1. This CDR3 contains 16 residues. Germline V gene data show CDR1 as SNHLY and CDR2 as FYNNEI. The junction had 10 bases not matched to a gene; V was cut back by 2 bases and J by 4 bases. Here the CDR3 DNA reads TGTGCCAGCAGTGAATCCGGCAGGGGGTTCGTCTATGGCTACACCTTC. Translating it yields CASSESGRGFVYGYTF.

The chain joins TRBV2 to TRBJ2-7; no definite D call. Germline V lookup: CDR1 SNHLY, CDR2 FYNNEI. The CDR3 is 12 amino acids. V lost 1 base and J 9 bases, leaving 10 bases between the germline ends. The CDR3: CASSEEGSGQYF. The CDR3 nucleotides are TGTGCCAGCAGTGAAGAGGGATCCGGGCAGTACTTC. The entire variable domain, with the rest obtained from reference TRBV2 and TRBJ2-7, is as follows: EPEVTQTPSHQVTQMGQEVILRCVPISNHLYFYWYRQILGQKVEFLVSFYNNEISEKSEIFDDQFSVERPDGSNFTLKIRSTKLEDSAMYFCASSEEGSGQYFGPGTRLTVT.

The J gene is TRBJ2-1, the V gene TRBV5-4, with 12 positions matching TRBD2. This CDR3 region has 16 residues. Germline CDR1 is SGHNT and CDR2 is YYREEE (reference sequence). Trimming cost V 4 bases and J 8 bases; bases outside gene matches: 10. CDR3 sequence: CASSLAGGPGGHEQFF. For the CDR3, the DNA is TGTGCCAGCAGCCTAGCGGGGGGGCCAGGCGGACATGAGCAGTTCTTC. Together with reference TRBV5-4 and TRBJ2-1, the CDR3 gives the full variable domain: ETGVTQSPTHLIKTRGQQVTLRCSSQSGHNTVSWYQQALGQGPQFIFQYYREEENGRGNFPPRFSGLQFPNYSSELNVNALELDDSALYLCASSLAGGPGGHEQFFGPGTRLTVL.

This clonotype appeared a single time. This rearrangement joins TRBV2 to TRBJ2-5; perhaps D is TRBD1 or TRBD2 (5 bases each). V lost 8 bases to trimming and J lost 5 bases, with 15 bases between them. The CDR3 is 13 residues long. The germline CDR1 and CDR2 sequences are SNHLY and FYNNEI. The CDR3: CASGLEGRETQYF. The CDR3 coding sequence is TGTGCCAGCGGATTAGAGGGGCGGGAGACCCAGTACTTC.

The table lists this clonotype with a few counts. V gene TRBV5-4 combines with J gene TRBJ2-3; D may match TRBD1 or TRBD2 (5 bases each). The CDR3 length is 14 residues. Germline-derived CDR1 and CDR2 are SGHNT and YYREEE (reference sequence). Trimming shortened V by 0 bases and J by 1 base, and 6 bases separated the two germline ends. The CDR3 bases are TGTGCCAGCAGCTTGGCGGGGCGCACAGATACGCAGTATTTT. Residues: CASSLAGRTDTQYF.

The chain is built from TRBV6-5 and TRBJ2-2; D possibly matches TRBD1 or TRBD2 (5 bases each). Germline CDR1 and CDR2: MNHEY and SVGAGI. The CDR3 covers 16 residues. Trimming stripped 2 bases from V and 4 bases from J, with 14 bases between. CDR3 sequence (DNA): TGTGCCAGCAGTTACACTGACACTAGGGGCACCGGGGAGCTGTTTTTT. Its translation: CASSYTDTRGTGELFF.

The chain recombines TRBV12-3 or TRBV12-4 with TRBJ2-5, with a weak D call TRBD2 (5 bases). The CDR3 extends over 13 amino acids. Trimming removed 5 bases at V and 7 bases at J, with 14 bases between. CDR3 amino acids: CASSSGVEGTQYF. The CDR3 DNA is TGTGCCAGCAGTAGTGGCGTCGAGGGGACCCAGTACTTC.

CDR3 region: CASSLNQEAEAFF. The CDR3 DNA sequence: TGTGCCAGCAGCTTAAACCAAGAGGCTGAAGCTTTCTTT. The rearrangement joins TRBV7-3 to TRBJ1-1; no clear D. Trimming took 1 base from V and 6 from J, leaving 9 bases between them. Per the germline V gene, CDR1 is SGHTA and CDR2 is FQGTGA. This CDR3 comprises 13 residues.

In its sample, this clonotype was seen once. The chain employs TRBV3-1 and TRBJ1-1; the match to TRBD1 covers 7 bases. J lost 5 bases, V lost 1 base, and 4 bases had no gene match. The V gene's germline CDR1 is LGHDT and CDR2 YNNKEL (reference sequence). There are 14 residues in the CDR3. In DNA form, the CDR3 reads TGTGCCAGCAGCCAAGGACAGGGACGAACTGAAGCTTTCTTT. Translation: CASSQGQGRTEAFF.

CDR3 loop: CASSIQGTYYGYTF. In DNA form, the CDR3 reads TGTGCCAGTAGTATCCAGGGGACCTACTATGGCTACACCTTC. The chain recombines TRBV19 with TRBJ1-2; maybe TRBD1 (6 bases). The CDR3 runs 14 residues. The V gene's germline CDR1 is LNHDA and CDR2 SQIVND (reference sequence). V lost 3 bases, J lost 3 bases, and 11 bases lay in between.

The J gene is TRBJ2-7, the V gene TRBV3-1; unclear D gene. The CDR3 runs to 12 residues. CDR1 and CDR2 (germline): LGHDT, YNNKEL (reference sequence). Trimming shortened V by 5 bases and J by 0 bases, and 5 bases separated the two germline ends. The CDR3 DNA reads TGTGCCAGCAGCGTCAGCTCCTACGAGCAGTACTTC. Encoded protein: CASSVSSYEQYF.

The V gene is TRBV3-1, the J gene TRBJ2-4, with a weak D call TRBD2 (6 bases). The V end lost 2 bases, the J end lost 8 bases, and 10 bases lay between the germline ends. The CDR3 is made up of 13 amino acids. Germline values: CDR1 LGHDT, CDR2 YNNKEL (reference sequence). The CDR3 loop is CASSQTEGDIQYF. Here the CDR3 DNA reads TGTGCCAGCAGCCAAACGGAGGGAGACATTCAGTACTTC.

This clonotype occurred once. The chain links TRBV5-1 to TRBJ1-5; D ambiguous. CDR1 is SGHRS, CDR2 YFSETQ, per germline. This CDR3 spans 14 amino acids. The germline V and J ends were trimmed by 0 bases and 2 bases, with 6 bases remaining between them. The CDR3 DNA is TGCGCCAGCAGCTTGGCCGTCGGCAATCAGCCCCAGCATTTT. Encoded protein: CASSLAVGNQPQHF.

The chain joins TRBV6-5 to TRBJ2-7; D perhaps matches TRBD1 (6 bases). Germline V gives CDR1 MNHEY, CDR2 SVGAGI. The CDR3 extends over 13 amino acids. V was trimmed by 4 bases and J by 3 bases, leaving 10 bases between them. CDR3: CASSSRDNYEQYF. CDR3 sequence (DNA): TGTGCCAGCAGTTCCCGGGACAACTACGAGCAGTACTTC.

The rearrangement links TRBV9 to TRBJ2-7; D unclear. Trimming removed 3 bases at V and 6 bases at J, with 10 bases between. The length of the CDR3 is 12 residues. Per the germline V gene, CDR1 is SGDLS and CDR2 is YYNGEE. CDR3 amino acids: CASSDIVGEQYF. Written as DNA, the CDR3 is TGTGCCAGCAGCGATATAGTCGGCGAGCAGTACTTC.

The V call is TRBV3-1, the J call TRBJ1-1; D not certain. The germline V gene has CDR1 LGHDT and CDR2 YNNKEL (reference sequence). This CDR3 spans 14 amino acids. Trimming removed 3 bases from V and 5 bases from J, with 13 bases in between. The CDR3 DNA sequence: TGTGCCAGCAGCCAGATCTCCGGGAATACTGAAGCTTTCTTT. As protein: CASSQISGNTEAFF.

The chain recombines TRBV15 with TRBJ2-1; D call uncertain. Trimming left V 1 base short and J 0 bases short, with 13 bases between. The CDR3 runs 17 residues. The germline gives CDR1 LNHNV, CDR2 YYDKDF (reference sequence). CDR3 sequence: CATSRGAGHLSYNEQFF. The DNA of the CDR3 is TGTGCCACCAGCAGAGGGGCCGGCCACCTCTCCTACAATGAGCAGTTCTTC.

J is TRBJ2-7 and V is TRBV6-5; no firm D call. The ends were cut back, 4 bases at V and 3 bases at J, with 10 bases in the middle. The CDR3 is 13 amino acids. Per germline, CDR1 MNHEY and CDR2 SVGAGI. This CDR3 is CASSLKPFYEQYF. The CDR3 DNA sequence: TGTGCCAGCAGTTTAAAGCCCTTCTACGAGCAGTACTTC.

The chain couples TRBV9 to TRBJ2-2, with 7 bases identical to TRBD1. CDR3 length: 16 residues. Trimming cost V 1 base and J 0 bases; bases outside gene matches: 3. Germline V gene lookup returns CDR1 SGDLS and CDR2 YYNGEE. CDR3 loop: CASSVPGQPNTGELFF. CDR3 DNA sequence: TGTGCCAGCAGCGTACCGGGACAGCCGAACACCGGGGAGCTGTTTTTT. Combining the CDR3 with reference TRBV9 and TRBJ2-2 gives the whole variable domain DSGVTQTPKHLITATGQRVTLRCSPRSGDLSVYWYQQSLDQGLQFLIQYYNGEERAKGNILERFSAQQFPDLHSELNLSSLELGDSALYFCASSVPGQPNTGELFFGEGSRLTVL.